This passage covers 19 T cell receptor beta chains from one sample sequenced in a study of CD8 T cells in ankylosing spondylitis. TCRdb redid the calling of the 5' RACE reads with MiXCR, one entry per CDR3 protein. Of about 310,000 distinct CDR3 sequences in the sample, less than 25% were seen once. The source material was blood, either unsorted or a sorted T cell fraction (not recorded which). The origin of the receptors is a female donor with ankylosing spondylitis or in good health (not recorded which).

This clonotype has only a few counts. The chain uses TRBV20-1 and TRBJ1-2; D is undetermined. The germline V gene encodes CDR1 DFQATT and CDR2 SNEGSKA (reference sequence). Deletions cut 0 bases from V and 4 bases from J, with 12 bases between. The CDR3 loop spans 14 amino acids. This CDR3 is CSARDLAAVYGYTF. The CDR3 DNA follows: TGCAGTGCTAGAGATCTAGCAGCTGTCTATGGCTACACCTTC.

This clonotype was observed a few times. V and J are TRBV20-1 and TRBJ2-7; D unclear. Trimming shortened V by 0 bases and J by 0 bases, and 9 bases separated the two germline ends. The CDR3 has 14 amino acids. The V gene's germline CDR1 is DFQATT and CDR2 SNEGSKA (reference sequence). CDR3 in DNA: TGCAGTGCTAGAGATGGGTTAAGCTCCTACGAGCAGTACTTC. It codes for CSARDGLSSYEQYF.

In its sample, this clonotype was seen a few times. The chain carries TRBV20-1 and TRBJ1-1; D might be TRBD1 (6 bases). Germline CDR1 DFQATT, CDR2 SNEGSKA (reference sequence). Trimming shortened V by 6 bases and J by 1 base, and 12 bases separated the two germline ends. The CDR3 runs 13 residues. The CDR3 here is CSATGLSNTEAFF. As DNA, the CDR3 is TGCAGTGCCACAGGGCTATCGAACACTGAAGCTTTCTTT.

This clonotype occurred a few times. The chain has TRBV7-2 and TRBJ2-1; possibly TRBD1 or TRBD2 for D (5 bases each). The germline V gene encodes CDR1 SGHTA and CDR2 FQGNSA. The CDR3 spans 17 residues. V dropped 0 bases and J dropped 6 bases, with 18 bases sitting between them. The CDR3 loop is CASSLASAASRVNEQFF. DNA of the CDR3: TGTGCCAGCAGCTTAGCGTCCGCGGCTAGCAGGGTCAATGAGCAGTTCTTC.

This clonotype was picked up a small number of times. The CDR3 region has the DNA TGCAGCGTTGGAGATCAAGATGGTGGCTACACCTTC. Translation: CSVGDQDGGYTF. The chain combines TRBV29-1 with TRBJ1-2; D unresolved. The V end lost 4 bases, the J end lost 7 bases, and 13 bases lay between the germline ends. From germline, CDR1 is SQVTM and CDR2 ANQGSEA. This CDR3 has 12 amino acids.

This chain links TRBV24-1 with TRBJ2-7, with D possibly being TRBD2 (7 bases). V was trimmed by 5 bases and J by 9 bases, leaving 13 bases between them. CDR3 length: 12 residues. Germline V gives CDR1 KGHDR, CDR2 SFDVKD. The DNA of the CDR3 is TGTGCCACCAGTGGGGGGGGGCCTCGGCAGTACTTC. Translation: CATSGGGPRQYF.

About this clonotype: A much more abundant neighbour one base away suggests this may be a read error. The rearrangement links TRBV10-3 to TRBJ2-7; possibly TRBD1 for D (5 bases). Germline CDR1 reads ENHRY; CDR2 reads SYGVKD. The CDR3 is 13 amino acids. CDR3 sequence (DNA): TGTGCCATCAGTGTCTCGGACACCTACGAGCTGTACTTC. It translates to CAISVSDTYELYF.

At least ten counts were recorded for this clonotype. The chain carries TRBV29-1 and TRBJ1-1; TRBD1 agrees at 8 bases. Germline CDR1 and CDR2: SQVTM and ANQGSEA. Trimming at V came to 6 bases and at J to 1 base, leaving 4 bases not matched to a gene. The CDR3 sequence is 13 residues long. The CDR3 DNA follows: TGCAGCGTGACTGGACAGGGGAACACTGAAGCTTTCTTT. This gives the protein CSVTGQGNTEAFF.

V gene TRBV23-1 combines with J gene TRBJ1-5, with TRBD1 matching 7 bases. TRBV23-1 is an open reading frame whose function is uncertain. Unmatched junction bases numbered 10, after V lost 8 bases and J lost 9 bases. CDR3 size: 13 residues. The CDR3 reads CASPGTEGRPQHF. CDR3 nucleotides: TGCGCCAGCCCAGGGACAGAGGGTCGGCCCCAGCATTTT.

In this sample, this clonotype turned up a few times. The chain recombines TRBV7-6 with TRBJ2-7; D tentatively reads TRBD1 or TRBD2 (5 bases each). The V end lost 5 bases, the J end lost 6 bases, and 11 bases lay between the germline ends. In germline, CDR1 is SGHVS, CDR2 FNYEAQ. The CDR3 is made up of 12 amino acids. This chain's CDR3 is CASSPGSGEQYF. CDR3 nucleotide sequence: TGTGCCAGCAGCCCAGGGAGCGGCGAGCAGTACTTC.

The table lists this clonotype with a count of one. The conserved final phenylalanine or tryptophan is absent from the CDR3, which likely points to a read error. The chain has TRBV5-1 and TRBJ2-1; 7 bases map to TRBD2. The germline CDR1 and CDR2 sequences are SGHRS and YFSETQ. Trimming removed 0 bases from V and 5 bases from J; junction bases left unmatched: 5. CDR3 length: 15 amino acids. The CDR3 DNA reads TGCGCCAGCAGCTTGGAACTAGCGAGCCACAATGAGCAGTTCTTA. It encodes CASSLELASHNEQFL.

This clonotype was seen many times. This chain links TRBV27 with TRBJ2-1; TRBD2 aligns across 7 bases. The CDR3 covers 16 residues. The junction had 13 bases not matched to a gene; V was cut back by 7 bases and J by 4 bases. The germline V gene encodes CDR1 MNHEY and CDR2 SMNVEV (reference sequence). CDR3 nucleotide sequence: TGTGCCAGCAACATAGGACTAGAGCCACGATACAATGAGCAGTTCTTC. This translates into CASNIGLEPRYNEQFF.

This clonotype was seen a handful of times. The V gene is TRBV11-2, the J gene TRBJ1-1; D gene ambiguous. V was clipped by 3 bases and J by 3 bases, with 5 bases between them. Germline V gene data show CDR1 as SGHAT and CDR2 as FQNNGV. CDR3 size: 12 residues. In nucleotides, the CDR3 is TGTGCCAGCAGCTTCGCGGACACTGAAGCTTTCTTT. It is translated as CASSFADTEAFF.

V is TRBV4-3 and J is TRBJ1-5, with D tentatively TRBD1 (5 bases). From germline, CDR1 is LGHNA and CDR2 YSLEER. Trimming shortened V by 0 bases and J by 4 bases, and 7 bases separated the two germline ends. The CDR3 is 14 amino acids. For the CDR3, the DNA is TGCGCCAGCAGCCAAGATGAGGGGAATCAGCCCCAGCATTTT. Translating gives CASSQDEGNQPQHF.

The CDR3: CSVESRRWGTGSTDTQYF. In DNA, the CDR3 is TGCAGCGTTGAATCAAGAAGGTGGGGGACAGGTAGCACAGATACGCAGTATTTT. The chain uses TRBV29-1 and TRBJ2-3, with 8 bases identical to TRBD1. This CDR3 has 18 amino acids. The V gene end was trimmed by 2 bases and the J gene end by 0 bases; junction bases not matched to a gene: 13. Germline V gene sequence: CDR1 SQVTM, CDR2 ANQGSEA.

The CDR3 loop is CSVGNNAHNEQFF. In DNA, the CDR3 is TGCAGCGTTGGAAACAACGCCCACAATGAGCAGTTCTTC. The V call is TRBV29-1, the J call TRBJ2-1; D remains unclear. The CDR3 is 13 amino acids. The germline V and J ends were trimmed by 4 bases and 5 bases, with 12 bases remaining between them. The germline V gene has CDR1 SQVTM and CDR2 ANQGSEA.

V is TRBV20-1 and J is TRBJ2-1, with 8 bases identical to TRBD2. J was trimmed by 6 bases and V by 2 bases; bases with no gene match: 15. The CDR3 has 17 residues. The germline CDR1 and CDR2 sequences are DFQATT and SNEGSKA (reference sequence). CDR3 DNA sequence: TGCAGTGCTAGAAGGGGGATGGCGGGAGGACCGGGCAATGAGCAGTTCTTC. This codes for CSARRGMAGGPGNEQFF.

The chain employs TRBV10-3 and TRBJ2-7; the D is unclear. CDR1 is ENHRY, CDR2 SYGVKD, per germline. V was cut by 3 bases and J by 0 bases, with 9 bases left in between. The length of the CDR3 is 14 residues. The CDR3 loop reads CAISDRLTSYEQYF. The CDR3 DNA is TGTGCCATCAGTGACAGACTTACCTCCTACGAGCAGTACTTC.

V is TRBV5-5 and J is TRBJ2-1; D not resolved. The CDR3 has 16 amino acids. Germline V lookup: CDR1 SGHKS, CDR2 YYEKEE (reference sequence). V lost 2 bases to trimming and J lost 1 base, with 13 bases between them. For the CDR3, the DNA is TGTGCCAGCAGCTTTTTCATGGGAAGATCCTACAATGAGCAGTTCTTC. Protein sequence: CASSFFMGRSYNEQFF.